This T cell receptor beta chain was sequenced in a study of T-cell reconstitution after alpha-beta-depleted transplantation in children. Findings of the study overall: T-cell numbers and diversity one year post-transplant derived largely from freshly generated T cells. In some patients, recipient T cells and intrathymic progenitors surviving conditioning explained high day-60 diversity. Where alpha-beta T cells came from about two months after transplant was reportedly several hundred expanded graft clones.

Concerning this clonotype itself: Its specificity is unknown.

TCRbeta library construction was performed incorporating unique molecular identifiers. One entry per CDR3 protein, called by TCRdb with MiXCR from the PCR reads. The table shows about a million distinct CDR3 sequences, with roughly 29% occurring only once. The source material was PBMCs, mostly from graft donor cells, sampled 360 days after TCRalphabeta/CD19-depleted stem cell transplant. The clonotype comes from a boy under three years old who had a stem cell transplant for SCID, so the T cells may come from the graft donor.

The CDR3 DNA sequence: TGCGCCAGCAGCCCTAGGACAGAGGGGGCCTACGAGCAGTACTTC. This gives the protein CASSPRTEGAYEQYF. V usage is TRBV5-1 and J usage is TRBJ2-7; possible D gene TRBD1, 6 bases. Germline loops: CDR1 SGHRS, CDR2 YFSETQ. V was cut by 4 bases and J by 2 bases, with 16 bases left in between. The CDR3 spans 15 residues.